A single sample gave rise to the 31 T cell receptor beta chains below, sequenced in a study of cytomegalovirus exposure and HLA in healthy donors. A multiplex PCR was run with 60 Vbeta primers and 13 Jbeta primers. Profiled with immunoSEQ multiplex PCR; TCRdb holds only in-frame clones, not every one. This sample carries around 100,000 clones, 76% of them seen once, and the ten largest clones take 15% to 20%. Sequenced material: PBMCs. The receptors were gathered from a woman aged 55-70 years in good health and CMV-seropositive.

CDR3: CASSQAGRGSNQPQHF. In nucleotides, the CDR3 is TGCGCCAGCAGCCAAGCCGGAAGGGGAAGCAATCAGCCCCAGCATTTT. The gene calls are TRBV4-1 and TRBJ1-5; possible D gene TRBD1, 5 bases. The CDR3 runs 16 residues. Germline CDR1 and CDR2: MGHRA and YSYEKL. Trimming pared 1 base from V and 1 base from J, leaving 11 bases between.

The rearrangement links TRBV19 to TRBJ1-5; D perhaps matches TRBD1 (5 bases). Trimming left V 2 bases short and J 0 bases short, with 8 bases between. This CDR3 region has 15 residues. Germline-derived CDR1 and CDR2 are LNHDA and SQIVND (reference sequence). CDR3 residues: CASSIQGPSNQPQHF. CDR3 nucleotide sequence: TGTGCCAGTAGTATACAGGGTCCTAGCAATCAGCCCCAGCATTTT.

This clone appeared once. This chain connects TRBV5-1 to TRBJ2-5; 7 nucleotides line up with TRBD1. The CDR3 is 14 residues long. The V gene end was trimmed by 4 bases and the J gene end by 1 base; junction bases not matched to a gene: 4. Looked up from germline, CDR1 is SGHRS and CDR2 is YFSETQ. The CDR3 DNA reads TGCGCCAGCAGCCGGGGACAGCCCCAAGAGACCCAGTACTTC. The encoded protein is CASSRGQPQETQYF.

The rearrangement joins TRBV9 to TRBJ1-1; D unclear. V gave up 3 bases and J gave up 2 bases, with 17 bases separating them. The CDR3 spans 16 residues. CDR1 SGDLS and CDR2 YYNGEE come from the germline V gene. CDR3 loop: CASSGRPEPLNTEAFF. CDR3 nucleotide sequence: TGTGCCAGCAGCGGTCGTCCGGAGCCACTAAACACTGAAGCTTTCTTT.

The chain has TRBV14 and TRBJ2-7, with D maybe TRBD1 (5 bases). The CDR3 length is 15 residues. Trimming removed 0 bases from V and 5 bases from J, with 14 bases in between. The germline V gene encodes CDR1 SGHDN and CDR2 FVKESK. The CDR3: CASSQDGRGRNEQYF. CDR3 bases: TGTGCCAGCAGCCAAGATGGAAGGGGAAGGAACGAGCAGTACTTC.

The V gene is TRBV6-6, the J gene TRBJ1-1; the D is unclear. The CDR3 contains 12 residues. With 7 bases removed from V and 1 base from J, the gap between germline ends came to 7 bases. Germline-derived CDR1 and CDR2 are MNHNY and SVGAGI (reference sequence). The CDR3 sequence is CASKRENTEAFF. The CDR3 DNA follows: TGTGCCAGCAAGAGAGAGAACACTGAAGCTTTCTTT.

This chain connects TRBV28 to TRBJ1-2, with a weak D call TRBD1 (6 bases). In germline, CDR1 is MDHEN, CDR2 SYDVKM. CDR3 length: 13 amino acids. The V end lost 4 bases, the J end lost 4 bases, and 10 bases lay between the germline ends. The CDR3 bases are TGTGCCAGCAGTTCACAGGGCTCCTATGGCTACACCTTC. It specifies CASSSQGSYGYTF.

The CDR3 spells CASRLAGVRGTGELFF. CDR3 sequence (DNA): TGCGCCAGCAGATTAGCGGGAGTAAGGGGCACCGGGGAGCTGTTTTTT. The chain uses TRBV5-1 and TRBJ2-2; 9 bases align to TRBD2. The CDR3 runs to 16 residues. The junction had 9 bases not matched to a gene; V was cut back by 5 bases and J by 4 bases. Germline CDR1 SGHRS, CDR2 YFSETQ.

The V and J genes are TRBV9 and TRBJ2-5; a weak D match, TRBD2 (5 bases). CDR3 length: 14 residues. The germline V and J ends were trimmed by 3 bases and 5 bases, with 14 bases remaining between them. The V gene's germline CDR1 is SGDLS and CDR2 YYNGEE. CDR3 region: CASSDGGVGETQYF. DNA of the CDR3: TGTGCCAGCAGCGATGGAGGAGTAGGGGAGACCCAGTACTTC.

This chain joins TRBV29-1 and TRBJ2-5, with D maybe TRBD1 (5 bases). The last part of the DNA fits TRBJ2-7 better; the J call may be wrong. CDR1 SQVTM and CDR2 ANQGSEA come from the germline V gene. The CDR3 length is 13 residues. In DNA, the CDR3 is TGCAGCGGGACCGACAGACGCTCCTACGAGCAGTACTTC. The encoded protein is CSGTDRRSYEQYF.

The J gene is TRBJ1-2, the V gene TRBV2, with 8 bases identical to TRBD1. The CDR3 sequence is 12 residues long. Germline V CDR1 and CDR2: SNHLY, FYNNEI. V lost 6 bases, J lost 8 bases, and 5 bases stayed unmatched. The chain's CDR3 is CASRWTGSGYTF. CDR3 bases: TGTGCCAGCAGATGGACAGGGAGCGGCTACACCTTC.

This clone appeared once. V gene TRBV27 combines with J gene TRBJ2-6; 8 bases match TRBD1. Per the germline V gene, CDR1 is MNHEY and CDR2 is SMNVEV (reference sequence). The CDR3 totals 18 residues. With 7 bases clipped from V and 5 bases from J, the junction kept 16 bases outside the gene matches. The CDR3: CASTFSAGGADWANVLTF. The CDR3, as DNA: TGTGCCAGCACCTTTTCGGCAGGGGGCGCGGACTGGGCCAACGTCCTGACTTTC.

The chain recombines TRBV4-1 with TRBJ1-2, with D tentatively TRBD1 (6 bases). Germline values: CDR1 MGHRA, CDR2 YSYEKL. The CDR3 contains 15 residues. V lost 1 base and J 1 base, leaving 10 bases between the germline ends. The CDR3 is CASSQGGQLNYGYTF. DNA of the CDR3: TGCGCCAGCAGCCAAGGCGGACAGCTTAACTATGGCTACACCTTC.

The chain recombines TRBV10-3 with TRBJ2-1; D is perhaps TRBD1 (5 bases). Germline CDR1 and CDR2: ENHRY and SYGVKD. The CDR3 has 15 residues. V dropped 4 bases and J dropped 2 bases, with 12 bases sitting between them. CDR3 sequence: CAISGSWGTYNEQFF. The CDR3 bases are TGTGCCATCAGTGGGAGTTGGGGCACCTACAATGAGCAGTTCTTC.

The rearrangement uses TRBV7-9 and TRBJ2-5; 12 bases match TRBD2. V lost 4 bases to trimming and J lost 3 bases; unmatched junction nucleotides: 6. The CDR3 spans 16 residues. Germline CDR1 reads SEHNR; CDR2 reads FQNEAQ (reference sequence). The CDR3 DNA is TGTGCCAGCAGCTCCGGGACTAGCGGGTCTAAAGAGACCCAGTACTTC. This translates into CASSSGTSGSKETQYF.

This clone was found a few times. The J gene is TRBJ2-7, the V gene TRBV2; tentatively, D is TRBD2 (5 bases). The CDR3 contains 13 residues. Germline V gene sequence: CDR1 SNHLY, CDR2 FYNNEI. Trimming shortened V by 3 bases and J by 2 bases, and 8 bases separated the two germline ends. CDR3 amino acids: CASSDRGAYEQYF. In DNA, the CDR3 is TGTGCCAGCAGTGATCGGGGAGCCTACGAGCAGTACTTC.

The chain combines TRBV11-2 with TRBJ1-1; D is unresolved. Germline values: CDR1 SGHAT, CDR2 FQNNGV. The CDR3 consists of 13 residues. The V end lost 0 bases, the J end lost 1 base, and 3 bases lay between the germline ends. The CDR3 bases are TGTGCCAGCAGCTTAGAAGCGAACACTGAAGCTTTCTTT. This codes for CASSLEANTEAFF.

This chain links TRBV7-2 with TRBJ2-3; 9 bases align to TRBD2. The CDR3 has 19 residues. CDR1 is SGHTA and CDR2 is FQGNSA in the germline V gene. Germline trimming cut 0 bases from V and 3 bases from J; bases unmatched to any gene: 13. As DNA, the CDR3 is TGTGCCAGCAGCTTAGCGGGTAGCGGGAGATCGAAAAGAACAGATACGCAGTATTTT. Protein: CASSLAGSGRSKRTDTQYF.

This clone was detected once. V is TRBV9 and J is TRBJ2-5, with 7 bases aligning to TRBD1. V trimming: 4 bases; J trimming: 5 bases; junction bases outside the gene matches: 17. Germline CDR1 and CDR2: SGDLS and YYNGEE. The CDR3 has 17 residues. This chain's CDR3 is CASSPTGRAQYRETQYF. The CDR3 coding sequence is TGTGCCAGCAGCCCGACAGGGAGAGCACAATATAGGGAGACCCAGTACTTC.

In this sample, this clone turned up a few times. The chain links TRBV19 to TRBJ1-5; 9 bases are a match to TRBD1. The germline gives CDR1 LNHDA, CDR2 SQIVND (reference sequence). The CDR3 contains 14 residues. V trimming: 6 bases; J trimming: 9 bases; junction bases outside the gene matches: 9. The CDR3 reads CASSEGQGVTPQHF. CDR3 nucleotide sequence: TGTGCCAGTAGCGAGGGACAGGGTGTTACGCCCCAGCATTTT.

The rearrangement joins TRBV6-1 to TRBJ1-2; 8 bases fit TRBD1. V was pared by 2 bases and J by 8 bases, with 13 bases of the junction left unmatched. In germline, CDR1 is MNHNS, CDR2 SASEGT. The CDR3 has 16 amino acids. CDR3 region: CASSELISGTGKGYTF. In DNA, the CDR3 is TGTGCCAGCAGTGAATTAATAAGCGGGACAGGAAAAGGCTACACCTTC.

The V call is TRBV21-1, the J call TRBJ1-2; the listed D gene, TRBD1, was not tested against the DNA. TRBV21-1 is a recognized pseudogene. The CDR3 length is 12 residues. In nucleotides, the CDR3 is TGTGCCATACCGGGACAGAGAAATGGCTACACCTTC. It is translated as CAIPGQRNGYTF.

V gene TRBV6-1 combines with J gene TRBJ2-1, with 10 bases matching TRBD2. The junction had 3 bases not matched to a gene; V was cut back by 5 bases and J by 2 bases. Germline loops: CDR1 MNHNS, CDR2 SASEGT. CDR3 length equals 15 residues. The CDR3 nucleotides are TGTGCCAGCAGTACCCTAGCGGGGGCCTACAATGAGCAGTTCTTC. It codes for CASSTLAGAYNEQFF.

CDR3 protein: CASSGWAVFASNQPQHF. The CDR3 DNA reads as TGCGCCAGCTCGGGGTGGGCAGTTTTCGCTAGCAATCAGCCCCAGCATTTT. The V and J genes are TRBV10-1 and TRBJ1-5, with no clear D. The germline V gene has CDR1 WNHNN and CDR2 SYGVQD (reference sequence). This CDR3 is 17 amino acids long. V lost 8 bases and J 0 bases, leaving 20 bases between the germline ends.

In its sample, this clone was seen a few times. V is TRBV10-3 and J is TRBJ1-4; D is perhaps TRBD1 (6 bases). Germline loops: CDR1 ENHRY, CDR2 SYGVKD. This CDR3 is built from 15 residues. The V end was cut by 2 bases, the J end by 5 bases, with 12 bases between. The CDR3 loop is CAISEGQGRNEKLFF. The CDR3 nucleotides are TGTGCCATCAGTGAGGGGCAGGGGAGAAATGAAAAACTGTTTTTT.

J is TRBJ2-7 and V is TRBV27; tentatively, D is TRBD1 (5 bases). Germline V gives CDR1 MNHEY, CDR2 SMNVEV (reference sequence). V lost 3 bases and J lost 4, with 19 bases in between. This CDR3 spans 16 amino acids. CDR3 DNA: TGTGCCAGCAGTTTGTGGGGCGGTGGGTCGAGATACGAGCAGTACTTC. This gives the protein CASSLWGGGSRYEQYF.

The CDR3 loop is CASSLPWTGGSYEQYF. For the CDR3, the DNA is TGTGCCAGCAGCTTGCCCTGGACAGGGGGGAGCTACGAGCAGTACTTC. This chain links TRBV5-6 with TRBJ2-7, with 10 bases matching TRBD1. Germline V gene sequence: CDR1 SGHDT, CDR2 YYEEEE. The CDR3 runs to 16 residues. Losses at the gene ends were 1 base for V and 3 bases for J; bases not matched to a gene: 7.

Details on this clone: At one end the junction does not follow the germline gene, possibly because of a read error. This sequence joins TRBV9 and TRBJ2-7; D is possibly TRBD2 (6 bases). The CDR3 runs to 13 residues. In germline, CDR1 is SGDLS, CDR2 YYNGEE. The CDR3 loop reads CASSVAVNYEQYF. The CDR3 nucleotides read TGTGCCAGCAGTGTAGCGGTAAACTACGAGCAGTACTTC.

The chain joins TRBV14 to TRBJ1-1; weak D call: TRBD1 (5 bases). The ends were cut back, 0 bases at V and 4 bases at J, with 9 bases in the middle. Germline CDR1 is SGHDN and CDR2 is FVKESK. This CDR3 has 14 residues. In DNA, the CDR3 is TGTGCCAGCAGCCAAGACAGGGTGAGCACTGAAGCTTTCTTT. Protein: CASSQDRVSTEAFF.

This clone was found a few times. This chain links TRBV10-2 with TRBJ1-5; maybe TRBD1 (6 bases). The CDR3 consists of 15 residues. Deletions cut 3 bases from V and 7 bases from J, with 16 bases between. Germline CDR1 reads WSHSY; CDR2 reads SAAADI. For the CDR3, the DNA is TGCGCCAGCAGTGAATGGGCAGGGGAAAACCAGCCCCAGCATTTT. Protein product: CASSEWAGENQPQHF.

The chain recombines TRBV9 with TRBJ1-2; D might be TRBD1 (5 bases). Germline CDR1 is SGDLS and CDR2 is YYNGEE. The V and J ends lost 3 bases and 4 bases respectively, with 22 bases between them. The CDR3 is 17 amino acids. CDR3 amino acids: CASSAQSSGHSFYGYTF. For the CDR3, the DNA is TGTGCCAGCAGCGCCCAATCCTCAGGACACTCCTTCTATGGCTACACCTTC. The full variable domain, with the rest looked up from reference TRBV9 and TRBJ1-2, is DSGVTQTPKHLITATGQRVTLRCSPRSGDLSVYWYQQSLDQGLQFLIQYYNGEERAKGNILERFSAQQFPDLHSELNLSSLELGDSALYFCASSAQSSGHSFYGYTFGSGTRLTVV.